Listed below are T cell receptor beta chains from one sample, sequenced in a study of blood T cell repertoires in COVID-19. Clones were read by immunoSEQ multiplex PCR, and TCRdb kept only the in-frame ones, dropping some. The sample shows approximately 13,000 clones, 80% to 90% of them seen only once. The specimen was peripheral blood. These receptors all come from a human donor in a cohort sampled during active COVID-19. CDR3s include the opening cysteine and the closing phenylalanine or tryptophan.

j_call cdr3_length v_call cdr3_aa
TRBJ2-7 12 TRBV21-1 CASTAGLNEQYF
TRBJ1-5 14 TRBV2 CASSETGGGQPQHF
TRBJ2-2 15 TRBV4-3 CASSQGNRDTGELFF
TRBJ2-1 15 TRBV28 CASSSTKFSYNEQFF
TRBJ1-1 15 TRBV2 CASNPGGGWRTEAFF
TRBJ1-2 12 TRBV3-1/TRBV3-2 CASNRRGYGYTF
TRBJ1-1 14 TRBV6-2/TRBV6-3 CASSRDSRNTEAFF
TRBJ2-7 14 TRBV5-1 CASSLGPPGTSQYF
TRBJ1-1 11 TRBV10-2 CATRREAEAFF
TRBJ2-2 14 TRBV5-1 CASSLGKPGGELFF
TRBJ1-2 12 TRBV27 CASSPFQGGYTF
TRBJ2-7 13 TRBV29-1 CSVREGDPYEQYF
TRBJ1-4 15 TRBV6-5 CASMASGGFVEKLFF
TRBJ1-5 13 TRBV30 CAWSGQGPQPQHF
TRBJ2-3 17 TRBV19 CASSLSIAGGITDTQYF
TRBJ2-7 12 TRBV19 CASSIGQQEQYF
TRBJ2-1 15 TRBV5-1 CASSTGTRNVDEQFF
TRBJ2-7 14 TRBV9 CASSGSGTTYEQYF
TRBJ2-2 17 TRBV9 CASSVSGREGNTGELFF
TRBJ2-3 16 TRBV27 CASSLVGGRSTDTQYF
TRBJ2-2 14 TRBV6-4 CASSDREGTGELFF
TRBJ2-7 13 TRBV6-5 CASSGDTAYEQYF
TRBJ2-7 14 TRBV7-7 CASSLAQGLYEQYF
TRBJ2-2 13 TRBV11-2 CASSSLRSGELFF
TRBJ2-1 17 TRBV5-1 CASSLDGSGVSYNEQFF
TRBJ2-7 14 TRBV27 CASSLVAGGDEQYF
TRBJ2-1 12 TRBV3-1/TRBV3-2 CASSQANNEQFF
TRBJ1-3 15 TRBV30 CAWSVLGVPGNTIYF
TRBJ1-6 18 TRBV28 CASSSQGRGGGGNSPLHF
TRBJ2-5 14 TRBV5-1 CASSSGQSEETQYF
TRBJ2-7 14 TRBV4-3 CASSHRDRGHEQYF
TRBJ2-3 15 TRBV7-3 CASSLSGGEADTQYF
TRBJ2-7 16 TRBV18 CASSLPAGQGSYEQYF
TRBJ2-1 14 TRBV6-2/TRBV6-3 CASSYSKSNNEQFF
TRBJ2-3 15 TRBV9 CASSVVGTSADTQYF
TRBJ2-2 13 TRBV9 CASRTSGTGELFF
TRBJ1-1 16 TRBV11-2 CASSLTLVQGNTEAFF
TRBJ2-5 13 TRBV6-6 CATREWGRETQYF
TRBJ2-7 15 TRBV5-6 CASSIPRQGTYEQYF
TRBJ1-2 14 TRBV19 CASSIVGTGYGYTF
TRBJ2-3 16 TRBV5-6 CASSFRTGGFTDTQYF
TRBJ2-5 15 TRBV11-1 CASTGSGVIQETQYF
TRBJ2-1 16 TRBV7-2 CASSLAWSGAYNEQFF
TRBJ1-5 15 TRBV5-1 CASSRDGYLGQPQHF
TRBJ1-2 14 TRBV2 CATQRTGPRGGYTF
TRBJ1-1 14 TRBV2 CATSRGDRYTEAFF